This passage covers 8 T cell receptor beta chains from one sample sequenced in a study of T cell repertoires and Cas9 in healthy adults. Data came from immunoSEQ multiplex PCR; TCRdb stores just in-frame clones and leaves some out. This table has about 20,000 clones, around 90% appearing once. The sequenced sample consisted of CD4+ effector T cells (CD127+, CD25-, CD137-, CD154-) from PBMCs; culture status not recorded. The source is a human donor in good health.

The chain uses TRBV5-1 and TRBJ1-4; 7 bases match TRBD1. The germline V gene has CDR1 SGHRS and CDR2 YFSETQ. The CDR3 loop spans 16 amino acids. V was clipped by 5 bases and J by 6 bases; unmatched bases: 13. CDR3 DNA: TGCGCCAGCAGGCTGGGGGGGACAGATTGGTATGAAAAACTGTTTTTT. Translation: CASRLGGTDWYEKLFF.

Turning to this clone: Relative to the germline gene, one junction end is altered; a read error may explain this. The chain carries TRBV9 and TRBJ2-1, with 11 bases identical to TRBD1. The germline V gene has CDR1 SGDLS and CDR2 YYNGEE. This CDR3 has 15 residues. The chain's CDR3 is CARSVEGQGGNEQFF. The CDR3 region has the DNA TGTGCCCGCAGCGTAGAGGGACAGGGGGGGAATGAGCAGTTCTTC.

The J gene is TRBJ1-1, the V gene TRBV18; D is uncertain. The germline gives CDR1 KGHSH, CDR2 LQKENI. Trimming removed 6 bases from V and 7 bases from J, with 18 bases in between. There are 14 residues in the CDR3. The CDR3 DNA sequence: TGTGCCAGCTCGCTACTTACGACTGAGGTTGAAGCTTTCTTT. It is translated as CASSLLTTEVEAFF.

The genes are TRBV5-1 and TRBJ1-4, with 8 bases aligning to TRBD1. Looked up from germline, CDR1 is SGHRS and CDR2 is YFSETQ. There are 15 residues in the CDR3. The trim removed 0 bases at V and 7 bases at J, leaving 5 bases unmatched. CDR3 nucleotides: TGCGCCAGCAGCTTGGGTGGGACAGGCGGTGAAAAACTGTTTTTT. It encodes CASSLGGTGGEKLFF.

In this sample, this clone turned up a few times. The chain recombines TRBV19 with TRBJ1-1, with 7 positions matching TRBD1. Germline trimming cut 6 bases from V and 7 bases from J; bases unmatched to any gene: 11. CDR1 and CDR2 (germline): LNHDA, SQIVND (reference sequence). The length of the CDR3 is 14 residues. The CDR3, as DNA: TGTGCCAGTAGGGAACAGGGGTTGATGGGTGAAGCTTTCTTT. This codes for CASREQGLMGEAFF.

The chain uses TRBV5-1 and TRBJ2-7, with 7 bases that match TRBD2. This CDR3 region has 14 residues. Germline V gene data show CDR1 as SGHRS and CDR2 as YFSETQ. V dropped 4 bases and J dropped 3; count of bases not matched to a gene: 7. CDR3 region: CASSPDTSDYEQYF. CDR3 DNA: TGCGCCAGCAGCCCAGACACTAGCGACTACGAGCAGTACTTC.

The chain couples TRBV7-2 to TRBJ2-3; possibly TRBD2 for D (7 bases). This CDR3 comprises 16 residues. Germline lookup yields CDR1 SGHTA and CDR2 FQGNSA. Deletions cut 1 base from V and 3 bases from J, with 14 bases between. The CDR3 nucleotides read TGTGCCAGCAGCTTAGTGGTGGGAGGGGGAACAGATACGCAGTATTTT. Its protein is CASSLVVGGGTDTQYF.

This clone has just one count. J is TRBJ1-3 and V is TRBV11-2, with 7 bases fitting TRBD1. The V and J ends lost 4 bases and 4 bases, in that order; junction bases with no gene match: 10. The germline V gene encodes CDR1 SGHAT and CDR2 FQNNGV. The CDR3 is 16 residues long. The CDR3 protein is CASSSTQDRPGNTIYF. As DNA, the CDR3 is TGTGCCAGCAGCTCGACGCAGGACAGGCCCGGAAACACCATATATTTT.